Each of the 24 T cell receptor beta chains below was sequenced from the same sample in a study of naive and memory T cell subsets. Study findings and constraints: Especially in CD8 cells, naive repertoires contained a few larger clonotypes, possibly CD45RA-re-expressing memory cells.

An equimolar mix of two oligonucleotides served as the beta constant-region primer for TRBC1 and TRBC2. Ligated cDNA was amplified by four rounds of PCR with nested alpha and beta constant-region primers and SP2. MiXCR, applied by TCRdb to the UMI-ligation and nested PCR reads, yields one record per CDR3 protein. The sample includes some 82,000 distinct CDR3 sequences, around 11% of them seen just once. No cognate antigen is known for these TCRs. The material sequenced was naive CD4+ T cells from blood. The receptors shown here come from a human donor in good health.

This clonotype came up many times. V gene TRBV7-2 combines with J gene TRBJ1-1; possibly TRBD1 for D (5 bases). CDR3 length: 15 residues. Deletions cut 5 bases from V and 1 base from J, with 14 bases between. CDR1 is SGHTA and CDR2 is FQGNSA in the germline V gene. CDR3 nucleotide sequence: TGTGCCAGCAGCCCGGGGGGGGTCCAGAACACTGAAGCTTTCTTT. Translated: CASSPGGVQNTEAFF.

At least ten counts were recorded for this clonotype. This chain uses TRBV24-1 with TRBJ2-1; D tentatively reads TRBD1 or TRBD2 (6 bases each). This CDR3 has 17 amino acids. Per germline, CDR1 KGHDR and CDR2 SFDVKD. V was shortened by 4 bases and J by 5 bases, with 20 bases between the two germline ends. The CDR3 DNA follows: TGTGCCACCAGTGAGCGCGGGACACCTATACAAGACAATGAGCAGTTCTTC. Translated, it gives CATSERGTPIQDNEQFF.

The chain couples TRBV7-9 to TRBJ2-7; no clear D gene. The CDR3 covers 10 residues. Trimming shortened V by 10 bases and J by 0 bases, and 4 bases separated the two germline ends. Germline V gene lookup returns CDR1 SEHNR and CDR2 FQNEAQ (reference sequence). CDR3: CATGSYEQYF. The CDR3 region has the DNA TGTGCCACCGGCTCCTACGAGCAGTACTTC.

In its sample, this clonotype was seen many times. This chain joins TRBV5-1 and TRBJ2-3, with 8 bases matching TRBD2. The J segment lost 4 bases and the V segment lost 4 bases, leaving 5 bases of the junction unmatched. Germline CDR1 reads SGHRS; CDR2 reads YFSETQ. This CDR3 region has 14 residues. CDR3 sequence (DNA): TGCGCCAGCAGCACTGGACTAGCACCAGATACGCAGTATTTT. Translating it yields CASSTGLAPDTQYF.

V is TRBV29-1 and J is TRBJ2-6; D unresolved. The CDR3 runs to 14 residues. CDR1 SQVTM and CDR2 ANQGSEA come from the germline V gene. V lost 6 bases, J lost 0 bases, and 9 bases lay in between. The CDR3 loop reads CSVSWDSGANVLTF. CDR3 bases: TGCAGCGTCAGCTGGGACTCTGGGGCCAACGTCCTGACTTTC. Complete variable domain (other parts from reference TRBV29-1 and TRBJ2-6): SAVISQKPSRDICQRGTSLTIQCQVDSQVTMMFWYRQQPGQSLTLIATANQGSEATYESGFVIDKFPISRPNLTFSTLTVSNMSPEDSSIYLCSVSWDSGANVLTFGAGSRLTVL.

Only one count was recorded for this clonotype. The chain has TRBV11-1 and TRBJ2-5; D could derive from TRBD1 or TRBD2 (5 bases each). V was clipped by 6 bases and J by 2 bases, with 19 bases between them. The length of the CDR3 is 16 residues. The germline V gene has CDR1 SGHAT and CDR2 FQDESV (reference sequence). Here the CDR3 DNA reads TGTGCCAGCAGACCAGGGTATCGGGGTTATCAAGAGACCCAGTACTTC. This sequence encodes CASRPGYRGYQETQYF.

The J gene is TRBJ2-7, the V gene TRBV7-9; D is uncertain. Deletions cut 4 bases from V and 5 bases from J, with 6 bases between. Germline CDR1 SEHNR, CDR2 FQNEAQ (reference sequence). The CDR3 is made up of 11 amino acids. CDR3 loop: CASSSNDEQYF. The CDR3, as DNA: TGTGCCAGCAGCTCCAATGACGAGCAGTACTTC. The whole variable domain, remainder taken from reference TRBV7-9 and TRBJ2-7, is DTGVSQNPRHKITKRGQNVTFRCDPISEHNRLYWYRQTLGQGPEFLTYFQNEAQLEKSRLLSDRFSAERPKGSFSTLEIQRTEQGDSAMYLCASSSNDEQYFGPGTRLTVT.

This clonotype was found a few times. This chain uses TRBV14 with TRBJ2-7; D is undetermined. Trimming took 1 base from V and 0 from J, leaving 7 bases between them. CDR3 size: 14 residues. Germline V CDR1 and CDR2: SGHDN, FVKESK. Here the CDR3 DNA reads TGTGCCAGCAGCCAAGTGGCGGTCTCCTACGAGCAGTACTTC. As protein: CASSQVAVSYEQYF.

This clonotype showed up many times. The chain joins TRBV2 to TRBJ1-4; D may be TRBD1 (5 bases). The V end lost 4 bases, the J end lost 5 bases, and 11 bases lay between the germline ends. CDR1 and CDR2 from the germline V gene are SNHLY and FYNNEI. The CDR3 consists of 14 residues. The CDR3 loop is CASSAGTANEKLFF. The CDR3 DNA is TGTGCCAGCAGTGCGGGGACGGCGAATGAAAAACTGTTTTTT. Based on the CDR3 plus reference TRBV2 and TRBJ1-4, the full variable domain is EPEVTQTPSHQVTQMGQEVILRCVPISNHLYFYWYRQILGQKVEFLVSFYNNEISEKSEIFDDQFSVERPDGSNFTLKIRSTKLEDSAMYFCASSAGTANEKLFFGSGTQLSVL.

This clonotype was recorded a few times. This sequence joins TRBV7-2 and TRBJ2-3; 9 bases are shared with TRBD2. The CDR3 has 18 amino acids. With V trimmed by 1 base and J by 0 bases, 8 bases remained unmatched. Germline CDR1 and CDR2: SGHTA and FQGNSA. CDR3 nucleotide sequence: TGTGCCAGCAGCTTAGGTCTAGCGGGGACCGCAAGCACAGATACGCAGTATTTT. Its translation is CASSLGLAGTASTDTQYF.

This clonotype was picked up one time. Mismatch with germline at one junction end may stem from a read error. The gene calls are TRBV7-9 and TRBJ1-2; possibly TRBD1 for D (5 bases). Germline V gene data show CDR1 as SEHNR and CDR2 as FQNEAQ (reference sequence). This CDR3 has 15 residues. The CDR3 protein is CASSLKGDRGYGYAF. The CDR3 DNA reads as TGTGCCAGCAGCTTAAAGGGAGACAGAGGATATGGCTACGCCTTC. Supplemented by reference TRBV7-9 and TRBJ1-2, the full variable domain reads DTGVSQNPRHKITKRGQNVTFRCDPISEHNRLYWYRQTLGQGPEFLTYFQNEAQLEKSRLLSDRFSAERPKGSFSTLEIQRTEQGDSAMYLCASSLKGDRGYGYAFGSGTRLTVV.

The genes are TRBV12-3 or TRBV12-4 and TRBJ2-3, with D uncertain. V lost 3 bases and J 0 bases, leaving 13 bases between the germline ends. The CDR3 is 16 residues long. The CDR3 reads CASSFGSAASTDTQYF. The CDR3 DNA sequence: TGTGCCAGCAGTTTTGGTTCGGCGGCTAGCACAGATACGCAGTATTTT.

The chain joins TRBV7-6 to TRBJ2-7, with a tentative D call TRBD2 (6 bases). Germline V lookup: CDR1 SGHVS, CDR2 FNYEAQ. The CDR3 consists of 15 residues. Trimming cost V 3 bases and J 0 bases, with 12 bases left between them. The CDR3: CASSLAGLSSYEQYF. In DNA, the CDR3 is TGTGCCAGCAGCTTGGCGGGGCTAAGCTCCTACGAGCAGTACTTC.

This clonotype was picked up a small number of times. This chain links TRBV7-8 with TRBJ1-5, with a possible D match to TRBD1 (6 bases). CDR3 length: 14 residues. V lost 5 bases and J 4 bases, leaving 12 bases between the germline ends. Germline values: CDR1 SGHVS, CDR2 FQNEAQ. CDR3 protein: CASSGQGGNQPQHF. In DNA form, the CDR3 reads TGTGCCAGCAGCGGACAAGGGGGGAATCAGCCCCAGCATTTT.

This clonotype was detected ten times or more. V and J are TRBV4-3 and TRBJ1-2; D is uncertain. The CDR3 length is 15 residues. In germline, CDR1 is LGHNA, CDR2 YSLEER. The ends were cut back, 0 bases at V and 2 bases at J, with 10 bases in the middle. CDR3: CASSQDRYPNYGYTF. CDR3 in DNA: TGCGCCAGCAGCCAAGATCGGTACCCCAACTATGGCTACACCTTC.

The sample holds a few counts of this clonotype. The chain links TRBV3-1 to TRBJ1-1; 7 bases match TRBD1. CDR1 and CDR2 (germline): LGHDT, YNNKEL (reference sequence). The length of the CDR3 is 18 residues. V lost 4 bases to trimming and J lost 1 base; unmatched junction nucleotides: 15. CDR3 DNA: TGTGCCAGCAGCCCCCTGGCGCGGAGCAGGGGGACGAACACTGAAGCTTTCTTT. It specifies CASSPLARSRGTNTEAFF.

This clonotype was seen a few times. The CDR3, as DNA: TGCAGTGCGTCCGGGACTCGAAGGAATGAGCAGTTCTTC. It translates to CSASGTRRNEQFF. The chain links TRBV20-1 to TRBJ2-1; possible D gene TRBD2, 6 bases. V gave up 6 bases and J gave up 7 bases, with 16 bases separating them. The CDR3 sequence is 13 residues long. CDR1 is DFQATT, CDR2 SNEGSKA, per germline (reference sequence).

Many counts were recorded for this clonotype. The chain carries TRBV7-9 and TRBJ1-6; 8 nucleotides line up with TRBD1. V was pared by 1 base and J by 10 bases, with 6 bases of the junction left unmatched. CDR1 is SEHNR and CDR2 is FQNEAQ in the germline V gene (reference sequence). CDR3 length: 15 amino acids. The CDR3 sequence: CASSLVDRVDSPLHF. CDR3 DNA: TGTGCCAGCAGCTTAGTGGACAGGGTAGACTCACCCCTCCACTTT.

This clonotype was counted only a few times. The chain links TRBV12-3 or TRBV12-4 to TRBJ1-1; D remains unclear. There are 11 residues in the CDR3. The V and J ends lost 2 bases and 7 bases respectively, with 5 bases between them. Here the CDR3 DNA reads TGTGCCAGCAGTTTACTGGGTGAAGCTTTCTTT. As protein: CASSLLGEAFF.

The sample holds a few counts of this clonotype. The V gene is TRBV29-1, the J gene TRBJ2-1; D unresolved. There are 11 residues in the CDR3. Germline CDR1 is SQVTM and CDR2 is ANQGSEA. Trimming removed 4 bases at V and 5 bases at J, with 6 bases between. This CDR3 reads CSVGLDNEQFF. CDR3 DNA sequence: TGCAGCGTTGGTTTGGACAATGAGCAGTTCTTC.

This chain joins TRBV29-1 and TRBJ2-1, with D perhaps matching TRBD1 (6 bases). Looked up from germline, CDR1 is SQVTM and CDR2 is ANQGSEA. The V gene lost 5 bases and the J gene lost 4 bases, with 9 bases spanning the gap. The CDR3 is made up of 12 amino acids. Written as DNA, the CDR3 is TGCAGCGTTCGGACAGATTACAATGAGCAGTTCTTC. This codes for CSVRTDYNEQFF.

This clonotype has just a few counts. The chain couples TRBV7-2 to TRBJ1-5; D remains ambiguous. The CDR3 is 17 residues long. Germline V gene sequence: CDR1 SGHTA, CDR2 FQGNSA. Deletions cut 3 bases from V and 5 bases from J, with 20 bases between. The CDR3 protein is CASSLFPPPLIDQPQHF. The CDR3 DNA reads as TGTGCCAGCAGCTTGTTTCCCCCTCCCTTAATCGATCAGCCCCAGCATTTT.

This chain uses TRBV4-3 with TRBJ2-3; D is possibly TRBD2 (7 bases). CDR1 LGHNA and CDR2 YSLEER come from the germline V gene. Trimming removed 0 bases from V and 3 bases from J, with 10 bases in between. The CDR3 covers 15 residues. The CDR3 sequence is CASSQDRGGTDTQYF. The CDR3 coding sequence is TGCGCCAGCAGCCAAGACAGGGGAGGGACAGATACGCAGTATTTT.

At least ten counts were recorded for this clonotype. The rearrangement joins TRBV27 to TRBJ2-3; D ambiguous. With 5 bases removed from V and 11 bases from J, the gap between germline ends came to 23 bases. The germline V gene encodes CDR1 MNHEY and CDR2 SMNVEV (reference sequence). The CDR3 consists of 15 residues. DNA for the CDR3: TGTGCCAGCAGTCTCCTTAACGAGGAGCACACGGGGCAGTATTTT. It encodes CASSLLNEEHTGQYF.